This entry is about one T cell receptor (beta chain). Its cognate antigen is unknown. The data belong to a study of T-cell memory formation after mild COVID-19. Libraries for TCRalpha and TCRbeta carried sample barcodes and unique molecular identifiers via 5'RACE. TCRdb reprocessed the 5' RACE reads via MiXCR and lists one record per CDR3 protein. This table holds approximately 300,000 distinct CDR3 sequences, 15% to 20% found once. Germline CDR1 reads SEHNR; CDR2 reads FQNEAQ (reference sequence). CDR3 length equals 12 residues. With 6 bases clipped from V and 5 bases from J, the junction kept 3 bases outside the gene matches. Whole-study findings and limits: Among CD4+ contracting clones, most were CM and EM, and CD8+ ones EMRA. A subset of responding clones appeared in pre-infection memory, suggesting cross-reactive memory joined.

J is TRBJ2-7 and V is TRBV7-9; TRBD2 matches 8 bases. This sequence originates from a man aged 18 to 30 who had mild COVID-19 (a few samples of this study predate the infection). Cell type and time point are not known. The sequenced material came from PBMCs or a T cell subset sorted from them (not recorded which). DNA of the CDR3: TGTGCCAGCAGACAGGGACTAGACGAGCAGTACTTC. Protein sequence: CASRQGLDEQYF. The variable domain in full, with the rest retrieved from reference TRBV7-9 and TRBJ2-7, is DTGVSQNPRHKITKRGQNVTFRCDPISEHNRLYWYRQTLGQGPEFLTYFQNEAQLEKSRLLSDRFSAERPKGSFSTLEIQRTEQGDSAMYLCASRQGLDEQYFGPGTRLTVT.